The clone carrying this TCR beta chain was observed a few times. This record comes from a study of control samples from healthy donors and cancer patients. Only in-frame clones appear in the TCRdb table, and some are missing; sequencing was by immunoSEQ multiplex PCR. The sample contains 10,000 to 15,000 clones, over 75% of which appear only once. Germline V gene lookup returns CDR1 LNHDA and CDR2 SQIVND (reference sequence). The CDR3 extends over 16 amino acids. V lost 6 bases and J lost 4, with 19 bases in between. The sequencing input was formalin-fixed, paraffin-embedded tissue. This sequence originates from a male donor with melanoma. The V call is TRBV19, the J call TRBJ1-3; perhaps TRBD1 as D (6 bases). The CDR3 is CASSSSSSGAGNTIYF. In nucleotides, the CDR3 is TGTGCCAGTAGCTCTTCCTCCTCAGGGGCCGGAAACACCATATATTTT.